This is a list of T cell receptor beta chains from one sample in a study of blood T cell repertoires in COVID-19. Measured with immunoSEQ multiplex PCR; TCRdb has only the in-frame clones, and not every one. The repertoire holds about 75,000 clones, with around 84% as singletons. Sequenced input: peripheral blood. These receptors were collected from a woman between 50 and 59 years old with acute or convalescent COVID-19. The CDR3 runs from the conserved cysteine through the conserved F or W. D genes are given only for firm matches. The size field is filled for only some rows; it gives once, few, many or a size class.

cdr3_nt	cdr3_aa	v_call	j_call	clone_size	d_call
TGCAGCGTTGATCCTTTGGGGCTGAACACTGAAGCTTTCTTT	CSVDPLGLNTEAFF	TRBV29-1	TRBJ1-1	once	NA
TGTGCCAGTCAGACGGGGGATAGCAATCAGCCCCAGCATTTT	CASQTGDSNQPQHF	TRBV19	TRBJ1-5	NA	NA
TGTGCCAGCAGTGCCTCCTTACAGTACGAGCAGTTCTTC	CASSASLQYEQFF	TRBV2	TRBJ2-1	NA	NA
TGTGCCAGCAGTACTCCGGTAGCGGGAGCGACCTACGAGCAGTACTTC	CASSTPVAGATYEQYF	TRBV28	TRBJ2-7	once	TRBD2
TGTGCCAGCAGTGATCTACAGGGGGACAATGAGCAGTTCTTC	CASSDLQGDNEQFF	TRBV6-4	TRBJ2-1	NA	TRBD1
TGTGCCAGTATGGACACGGCCCGGAGGGGCAATGAGCAGTTCTTC	CASMDTARRGNEQFF	TRBV19	TRBJ2-1	NA	NA
TGTGCCAGCAAGTCGACAGGCTCCCCAAACACTGAAGCTTTCTTT	CASKSTGSPNTEAFF	TRBV7-3	TRBJ1-1	NA	NA
TGCGCCAGCAGCCAAGATTTGGCTAGCGGAAGTTCGAACACCGGGGAGCTGTTTTTT	CASSQDLASGSSNTGELFF	TRBV4-3	TRBJ2-2	NA	TRBD2
TGTGCCAGCAGCCTGGACAGGGTGAAAGGAGAGACCCAGTACTTC	CASSLDRVKGETQYF	TRBV2	TRBJ2-5	NA	TRBD1
TGCAGCGTCAACAGGGACCCCTACGAGCAGTACTTC	CSVNRDPYEQYF	TRBV29-1	TRBJ2-7	NA	NA
TGTGCCAGCAGCGTCGGAGGCGGTATCGAGCAGTACTTC	CASSVGGGIEQYF	TRBV9	TRBJ2-7	once	NA
TGTGCCAGCAGTTCGACAGGGCTATACAATGAGCAGTTCTTC	CASSSTGLYNEQFF	TRBV27	TRBJ2-1	NA	TRBD1
TGCGCCAGCAGCCAAGGGACAGCAAATAATTCACCCCTCCACTTT	CASSQGTANNSPLHF	TRBV4-1	TRBJ1-6	NA	NA
TGTGCCAGCAGCGGGGGACTGATCCAAGAGACCCAGTACTTC	CASSGGLIQETQYF	TRBV2	TRBJ2-5	NA	NA
TGTGCCTGGAGGCGGCTAGCGGGGCGGGAGCAGTACTTC	CAWRRLAGREQYF	TRBV30	TRBJ2-7	once	TRBD2
TGCGCCAGCAGCCCTGCCGAGGGCGCGGGGTCTGGGGCCAACGTCCTGACTTTC	CASSPAEGAGSGANVLTF	TRBV5-1	TRBJ2-6	NA	NA
TGTGCCAGCAGCCCTTCGGACAGGAGACAAGAGACCCAGTACTTC	CASSPSDRRQETQYF	TRBV5-8	TRBJ2-5	NA	TRBD1
TGTGCCAGCAGCTCAACCGGGACAGGGATTTTAAGGGAAGAGACCCAGTACTTC	CASSSTGTGILREETQYF	TRBV5-8	TRBJ2-5	NA	TRBD1
TGTGCCAGCAGCCAAGTAAGAGGGCCGATAAATCCCAACCCAAATGAGCAGTTCTTC	CASSQVRGPINPNPNEQFF	TRBV4-2	TRBJ2-1	NA	NA
TGTGCCACCAGCAGAGATCCTACAGATACGCAGTATTTT	CATSRDPTDTQYF	TRBV15	TRBJ2-3	NA	NA
TGTGCCAGCAGCCCTGAATTAGCGGGAGGGGGGACCCAGTACTTC	CASSPELAGGGTQYF	TRBV7-2	TRBJ2-5	NA	TRBD2
TGTGCCAGCAGCTTAGACGGACACAACGAGCAGTACTTC	CASSLDGHNEQYF	TRBV11-3	TRBJ2-7	NA	NA
TGTGCCAGTAGTATAACAGGGCTAGCGGGGGGAGGAGCTTACAATGAGCAGTTCTTC	CASSITGLAGGGAYNEQFF	TRBV19	TRBJ2-1	NA	TRBD2
TGTGCCAGTAGTCCCCTGACGGGAGGGAGAACCGGGGAGCTGTTTTTT	CASSPLTGGRTGELFF	TRBV19	TRBJ2-2	NA	TRBD2
TGTGCCAGTAGTTCCATACAGCGGGAGAGCGCGAACACCGGGGAGCTGTTTTTT	CASSSIQRESANTGELFF	TRBV19	TRBJ2-2	few	TRBD2
TGTGCCAGTAGTAGCGAAGGAGGGTTCAGAGAAAAACTGTTTTTT	CASSSEGGFREKLFF	TRBV19	TRBJ1-4	NA	NA
TGTGCCAGCAGTACACCGGGACTAGCGGGATACGGCACAGATACGCAGTATTTT	CASSTPGLAGYGTDTQYF	TRBV28	TRBJ2-3	NA	TRBD2
TGTGCCAGCAGCTTAGTGGGGGGTGGAAACACCATATATTTT	CASSLVGGGNTIYF	TRBV7-2	TRBJ1-3	NA	NA
TGTGCCAGCAGCTTAGGTCCCTCCCTCCCTGAGCAGTACTTC	CASSLGPSLPEQYF	TRBV13	TRBJ2-7	once	NA
TGTGCCAGCAGCTTAAGGGGATCCTACGAGCAGTACTTC	CASSLRGSYEQYF	TRBV7-2	TRBJ2-7	NA	NA
TGTGCCAGCAGGCCAGGGAGGAGGAATCAGCCCCAGCATTTT	CASRPGRRNQPQHF	TRBV28	TRBJ1-5	NA	NA
TGTGCCAGCAGCTCGGGGAGTGGTTACAATGAGCAGTTCTTC	CASSSGSGYNEQFF	TRBV7-8	TRBJ2-1	NA	NA
TGTGCCAGCAGTCCTACAGGTCACACTGAAGCTTTCTTT	CASSPTGHTEAFF	TRBV12-3/TRBV12-4	TRBJ1-1	NA	NA
TGTGCCAGCAGCCAAGGACAGGGCAATTCACCCCTCCACTTT	CASSQGQGNSPLHF	TRBV3-1/TRBV3-2	TRBJ1-6	NA	TRBD1
TGTGCCAGCATCCCAGACAGGGGACGGGCACATAATACGCAGTATTTT	CASIPDRGRAHNTQYF	TRBV2	TRBJ2-3	NA	TRBD1
TGTGCCAGCAGCCCGATGGCGGGAGCGACGACCGGGGAGCTGTTTTTT	CASSPMAGATTGELFF	TRBV7-3	TRBJ2-2	NA	TRBD2
TGTGCCAGCACCGGGACTAGCCAAGAGACCCAGTACTTC	CASTGTSQETQYF	TRBV2	TRBJ2-5	NA	TRBD2
TGTGCCAGCAGCTTAGTTCTAGCGGGAGAGCAGTTCTTC	CASSLVLAGEQFF	TRBV11-3	TRBJ2-1	few	TRBD2